Presented here are 3 T cell receptor beta chains from one specimen sequenced in a study of immune evolution from preneoplasia to lung adenocarcinoma. The method was immunoSEQ multiplex PCR; TCRdb's version includes in-frame clones alone and lacks a portion of them. The profile shows about 9,600 clones, roughly 88% of them singletons. Sequencing used FFPE minimally invasive lung adenocarcinoma tissue. The receptors come from an older person with lung adenocarcinoma.

V usage is TRBV14 and J usage is TRBJ1-1; D unresolved. V lost 3 bases and J 4 bases, leaving 12 bases between the germline ends. The CDR3 has 14 amino acids. CDR1 SGHDN and CDR2 FVKESK come from the germline V gene. CDR3 amino acids: CASSHWTLGTEAFF. The CDR3 nucleotides are TGTGCCAGCAGCCACTGGACCCTAGGCACTGAAGCTTTCTTT. The full variable domain, with the rest looked up from reference TRBV14 and TRBJ1-1, is EAGVTQFPSHSVIEKGQTVTLRCDPISGHDNLYWYRRVMGKEIKFLLHFVKESKQDESGMPNNRFLAERTGGTYSTLKVQPAELEDSGVYFCASSHWTLGTEAFFGQGTRLTVV.

The V call is TRBV5-1, the J call TRBJ1-2; 12 bases map to TRBD1. The germline V gene encodes CDR1 SGHRS and CDR2 YFSETQ. The CDR3 has 16 residues. V trimming: 0 bases; J trimming: 6 bases; junction bases outside the gene matches: 6. CDR3 DNA: TGCGCCAGCAGCTTGGGTCTGGGACAGGGGGCGCATGGCTACACCTTC. Translated: CASSLGLGQGAHGYTF.

The chain couples TRBV6-6 to TRBJ1-2, with 9 bases fitting TRBD1. With V trimmed by 7 bases and J by 3 bases, 9 bases remained unmatched. Germline V gene data show CDR1 as MNHNY and CDR2 as SVGAGI (reference sequence). The length of the CDR3 is 15 residues. Written as DNA, the CDR3 is TGTGCCAGCAACTTACAACAGGGGGCTGACTATGGCTACACCTTC. Its translation is CASNLQQGADYGYTF.